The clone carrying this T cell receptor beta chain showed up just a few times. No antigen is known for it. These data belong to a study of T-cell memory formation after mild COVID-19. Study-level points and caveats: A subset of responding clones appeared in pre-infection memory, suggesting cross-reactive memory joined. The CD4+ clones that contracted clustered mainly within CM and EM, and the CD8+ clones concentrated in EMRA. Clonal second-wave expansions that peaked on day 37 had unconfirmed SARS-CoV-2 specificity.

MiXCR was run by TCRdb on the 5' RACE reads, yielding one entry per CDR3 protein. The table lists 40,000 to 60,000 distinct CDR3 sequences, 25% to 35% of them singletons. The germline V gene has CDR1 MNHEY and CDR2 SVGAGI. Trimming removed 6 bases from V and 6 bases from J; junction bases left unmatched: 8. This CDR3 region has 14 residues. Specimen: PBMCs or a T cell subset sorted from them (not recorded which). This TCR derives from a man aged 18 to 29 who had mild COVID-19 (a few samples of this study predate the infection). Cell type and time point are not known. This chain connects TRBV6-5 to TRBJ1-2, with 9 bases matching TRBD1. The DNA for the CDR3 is TGTGCCAGCAGCTCTACAGGGGGCGGCGATGGCTACACCTTC. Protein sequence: CASSSTGGGDGYTF.